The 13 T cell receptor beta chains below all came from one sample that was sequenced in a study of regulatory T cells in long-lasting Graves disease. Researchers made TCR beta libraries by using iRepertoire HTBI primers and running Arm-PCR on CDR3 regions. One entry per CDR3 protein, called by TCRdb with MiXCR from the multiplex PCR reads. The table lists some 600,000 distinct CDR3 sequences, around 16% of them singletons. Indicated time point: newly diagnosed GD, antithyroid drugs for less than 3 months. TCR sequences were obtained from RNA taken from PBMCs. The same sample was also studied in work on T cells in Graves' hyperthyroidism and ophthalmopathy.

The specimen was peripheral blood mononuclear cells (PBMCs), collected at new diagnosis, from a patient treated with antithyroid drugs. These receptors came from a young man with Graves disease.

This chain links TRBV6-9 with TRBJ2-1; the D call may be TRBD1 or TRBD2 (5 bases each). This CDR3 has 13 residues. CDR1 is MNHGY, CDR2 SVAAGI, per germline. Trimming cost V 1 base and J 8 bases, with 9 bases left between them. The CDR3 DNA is TGTGCCAGCAGTTATTGGGGGAAGGATGAGCAGTTCTTC. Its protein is CASSYWGKDEQFF.

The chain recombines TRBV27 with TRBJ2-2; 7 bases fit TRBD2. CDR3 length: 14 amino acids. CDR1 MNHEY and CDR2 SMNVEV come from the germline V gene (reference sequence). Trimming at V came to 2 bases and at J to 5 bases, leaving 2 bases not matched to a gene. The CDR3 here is CASSLRGETGELFF. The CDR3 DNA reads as TGTGCCAGCAGTTTACGGGGGGAAACCGGGGAGCTGTTTTTT.

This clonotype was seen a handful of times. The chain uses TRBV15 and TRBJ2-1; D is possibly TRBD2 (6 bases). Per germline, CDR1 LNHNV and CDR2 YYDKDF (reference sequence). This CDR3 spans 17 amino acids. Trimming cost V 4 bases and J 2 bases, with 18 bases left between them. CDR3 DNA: TGTGCCACCAGCACCCAGACTAGTCAAGGGACCTACAATGAGCAGTTCTTC. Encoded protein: CATSTQTSQGTYNEQFF.

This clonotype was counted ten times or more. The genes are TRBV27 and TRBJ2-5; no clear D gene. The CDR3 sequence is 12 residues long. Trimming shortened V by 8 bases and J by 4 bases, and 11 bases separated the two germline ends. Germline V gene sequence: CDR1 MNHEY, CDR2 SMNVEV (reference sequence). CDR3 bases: TGTGCCAGCGGCCGATTTCGAGAGACCCAGTACTTC. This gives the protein CASGRFRETQYF.

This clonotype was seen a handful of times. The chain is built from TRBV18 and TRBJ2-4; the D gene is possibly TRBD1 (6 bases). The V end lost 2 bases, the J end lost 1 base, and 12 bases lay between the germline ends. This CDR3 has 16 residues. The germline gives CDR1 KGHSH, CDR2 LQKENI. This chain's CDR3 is CASSPEWGLAKNIQYF. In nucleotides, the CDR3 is TGTGCCAGCTCACCAGAGTGGGGGCTGGCCAAAAACATTCAGTACTTC.

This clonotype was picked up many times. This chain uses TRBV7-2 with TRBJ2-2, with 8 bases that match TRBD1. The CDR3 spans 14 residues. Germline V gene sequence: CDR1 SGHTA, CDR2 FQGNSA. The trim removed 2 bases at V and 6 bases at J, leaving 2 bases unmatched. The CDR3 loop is CASSLLQGAGELFF. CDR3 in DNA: TGTGCCAGCAGCTTACTACAGGGGGCCGGGGAGCTGTTTTTT.

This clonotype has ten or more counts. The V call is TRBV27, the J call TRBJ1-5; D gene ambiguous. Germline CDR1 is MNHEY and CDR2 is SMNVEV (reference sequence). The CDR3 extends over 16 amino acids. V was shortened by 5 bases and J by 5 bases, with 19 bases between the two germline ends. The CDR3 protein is CASSPVRIKKDQPQHF. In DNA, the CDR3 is TGTGCCAGCAGTCCTGTCCGTATCAAAAAGGATCAGCCCCAGCATTTT.

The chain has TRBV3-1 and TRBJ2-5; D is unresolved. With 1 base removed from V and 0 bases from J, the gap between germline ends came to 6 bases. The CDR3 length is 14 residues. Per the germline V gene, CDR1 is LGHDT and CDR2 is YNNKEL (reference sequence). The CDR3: CASSQGKYQETQYF. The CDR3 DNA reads TGTGCCAGCAGCCAAGGAAAGTACCAAGAGACCCAGTACTTC.

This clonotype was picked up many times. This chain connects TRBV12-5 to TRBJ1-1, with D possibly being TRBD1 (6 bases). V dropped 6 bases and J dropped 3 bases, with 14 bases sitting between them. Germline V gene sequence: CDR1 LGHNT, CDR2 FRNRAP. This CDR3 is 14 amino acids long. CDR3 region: CASGATGFDTEAFF. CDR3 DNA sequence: TGTGCTAGTGGCGCAACAGGGTTCGACACTGAAGCTTTCTTT.

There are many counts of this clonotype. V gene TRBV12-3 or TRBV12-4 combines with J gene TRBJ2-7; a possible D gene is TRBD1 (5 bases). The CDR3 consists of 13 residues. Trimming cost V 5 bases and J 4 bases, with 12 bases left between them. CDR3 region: CASSPTTGYEQYF. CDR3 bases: TGTGCCAGCAGTCCCACCACAGGTTACGAGCAGTACTTC.

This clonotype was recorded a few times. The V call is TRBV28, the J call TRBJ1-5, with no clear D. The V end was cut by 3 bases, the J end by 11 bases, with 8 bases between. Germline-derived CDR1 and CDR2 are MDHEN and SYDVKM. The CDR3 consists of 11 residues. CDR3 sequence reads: CASSFTYSQHF. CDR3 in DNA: TGTGCCAGCAGTTTCACCTATTCCCAGCATTTT.

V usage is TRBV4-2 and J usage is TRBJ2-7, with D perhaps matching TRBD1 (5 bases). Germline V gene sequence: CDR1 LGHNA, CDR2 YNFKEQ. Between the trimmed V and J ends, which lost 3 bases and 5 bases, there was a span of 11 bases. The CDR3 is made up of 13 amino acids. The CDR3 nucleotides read TGTGCCAGCAGCCAGGGGCTCGAGGACGAGCAGTACTTC. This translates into CASSQGLEDEQYF.

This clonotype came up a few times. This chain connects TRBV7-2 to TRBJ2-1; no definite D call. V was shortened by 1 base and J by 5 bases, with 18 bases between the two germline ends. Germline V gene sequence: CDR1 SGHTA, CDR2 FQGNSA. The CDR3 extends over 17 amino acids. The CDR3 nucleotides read TGTGCCAGCAGCTTAGAAGGTTCCAGGATCGTTCACAATGAGCAGTTCTTC. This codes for CASSLEGSRIVHNEQFF.